This T cell receptor (beta chain) comes out of a study of tumor and adjacent non-tumor tissue in lung cancer. Study summary: Patients were aged about 31 to 76, around ten men and a handful of women, stage I to III.

The study, taken as a whole, reports: In normal lung, the top 100 clones were significantly more dominant than in tumor.

The template was RNA from unsorted bulk tissue. A modified ARM-PCR protocol with three rounds of nested PCR amplified TCRbeta. Via MiXCR, TCRdb re-called the multiplex PCR reads, giving one row per CDR3 protein. The data hold about 78,000 distinct CDR3 sequences, with around 80% observed a single time. A remark on this clonotype: Its target is unknown.

Germline V CDR1 and CDR2: DFQATT, SNEGSKA (reference sequence). The CDR3 length is 15 residues. Deletions cut 5 bases from V and 7 bases from J, with 21 bases between. This clonotype originated in a woman aged 50 to 60 with non-small cell lung cancer. The V and J genes are TRBV20-1 and TRBJ2-1; D possibly corresponds to TRBD2 (5 bases). The sample was lung tumor tissue. CDR3 region: CSAPLGGSLYNEQFF. The CDR3 nucleotides read TGCAGTGCTCCCCTTGGAGGATCCTTATATAATGAGCAGTTCTTC.